The sequence of this T cell receptor beta chain was determined in a study of blood T cell repertoires in COVID-19. Overall study context: Spain, Italy and the United States supplied samples that represented acute and convalescent COVID-19.

Trimming cost V 7 bases and J 2 bases, with 12 bases left between them. CDR1 MDHEN and CDR2 SYDVKM come from the germline V gene. The CDR3 spans 13 residues. Authors' processing steps: By means of reference gene primer amplification, nucleated cell counts were estimated. The repertoire was sequenced with immunoSEQ multiplex PCR; TCRdb's copy has only in-frame clones and lacks some. From that table come the V and J calls and clone size; the DNA was used to work out D and trimming. Among under 100,000 clones listed, roughly four fifths were seen once. This sequence was found in a man between 60 and 70 years old with acute or convalescent COVID-19. The specimen sequenced was peripheral blood. This chain uses TRBV28 with TRBJ2-7, with D possibly being TRBD2 (6 bases). In DNA, the CDR3 is TGTGCCAGCACCCCGGGGGTTACCTACGAGCAGTACTTC. Its protein product is CASTPGVTYEQYF.